The 7 T cell receptor beta chains below all came from one sample that was sequenced in a study of cytomegalovirus exposure and HLA in healthy donors. The primer mix had 60 Vbeta and 13 Jbeta primers. Sequencing used immunoSEQ multiplex PCR; TCRdb keeps in-frame clones, though not all of them. This table has around 130,000 clones, around four fifths appearing once. The specimen sequenced was PBMCs. The receptors were sampled from a human donor in good health.

The chain employs TRBV6-5 and TRBJ1-4; no clear D. Trimming stripped 4 bases from V and 8 bases from J, with 11 bases between. There are 13 residues in the CDR3. The germline CDR1 and CDR2 sequences are MNHEY and SVGAGI. CDR3 in amino acids: CASSFNNGEKLFF. The CDR3 DNA reads TGTGCCAGCAGTTTTAATAACGGGGAAAAACTGTTTTTT.

The CDR3 is CASSLAPWKDMAYEQYF. CDR3 coding DNA: TGTGCCAGCAGCTTGGCCCCCTGGAAGGACATGGCCTACGAGCAGTACTTC. The chain recombines TRBV5-5 with TRBJ2-5; the D gene is possibly TRBD1 (5 bases). The last part of the DNA fits TRBJ2-7 better; the J call may be wrong. This CDR3 contains 17 residues. Looked up from germline, CDR1 is SGHKS and CDR2 is YYEKEE (reference sequence).

This sequence joins TRBV5-1 and TRBJ2-7, with a weak D call TRBD1 (5 bases). This CDR3 spans 13 amino acids. V dropped 0 bases and J dropped 3 bases, with 7 bases sitting between them. Germline V gives CDR1 SGHRS, CDR2 YFSETQ. The CDR3 reads CASSLDRGYEQYF. CDR3 DNA sequence: TGCGCCAGCAGCTTGGATAGGGGCTACGAGCAGTACTTC.

The gene calls are TRBV7-9 and TRBJ2-1, with D uncertain. The germline gives CDR1 SEHNR, CDR2 FQNEAQ (reference sequence). Trimming shortened V by 5 bases and J by 7 bases, and 12 bases separated the two germline ends. The CDR3 is 13 residues long. CDR3 residues: CASSLDILNEQFF. The CDR3 coding sequence is TGTGCCAGCAGCCTAGACATATTGAATGAGCAGTTCTTC.

Comment on this clone: Because it lacks the conserved phenylalanine or tryptophan at the end, this CDR3 is likely a read error. The chain has TRBV4-1 and TRBJ1-1; D gene ambiguous. From germline, CDR1 is MGHRA and CDR2 YSYEKL. V lost 5 bases, J lost 4 bases, and 17 bases lay in between. The CDR3 length is 15 residues. The CDR3 spells CASSYRGRTSTEAFV. DNA for the CDR3: TGCGCCAGCAGCTATCGGGGTAGAACGAGCACTGAAGCTTTCGTT.

The CDR3 nucleotides read TGTGCCAGCAGCTTAGTAGGGCAGGGGGAACCCAATATGGGCGAGACCCAGTACTTC. Its protein is CASSLVGQGEPNMGETQYF. The V gene is TRBV7-9, the J gene TRBJ2-5; 7 bases are shared with TRBD1. CDR1 and CDR2 from the germline V gene are SEHNR and FQNEAQ (reference sequence). This CDR3 spans 19 amino acids. Trimming removed 1 base from V and 5 bases from J; junction bases left unmatched: 19.

The gene calls are TRBV6-1 and TRBJ2-5; 7 bases line up with TRBD1. Germline V CDR1 and CDR2: MNHNS, SASEGT. The CDR3 contains 12 residues. V gave up 6 bases and J gave up 3 bases; unmatched junction bases: 1. The CDR3: CASRGTEETQYF. In DNA, the CDR3 is TGTGCCAGCAGGGGGACAGAAGAGACCCAGTACTTC.